The next 7 T cell receptor beta chains were all read from a single sample in a study of Ad26.COV2.S vaccination and SARS-CoV-2 variants. Some clones are missing from TCRdb's copy, which holds only in-frame ones; the method was immunoSEQ multiplex PCR. The table includes about 400,000 clones, around nine tenths detected once. Noted treatment: some 20 received Ad26.COV2.S at low or high dose, single or two shots; about 5 received placebo; per-sample allocation not given. Following the first vaccine or placebo injection, samples were taken on day 63. The sample consisted of peripheral blood, taken in a trial of Ad26.COV2.S vaccine versus placebo. These TCRs come from a person aged 18-60 years who received the Ad26.COV2.S COVID-19 vaccine or a placebo.

The chain employs TRBV7-2 and TRBJ2-7; 11 bases match TRBD2. With 1 base clipped from V and 4 bases from J, the junction kept 12 bases outside the gene matches. CDR1 and CDR2 from the germline V gene are SGHTA and FQGNSA. The CDR3 is 18 residues long. DNA of the CDR3: TGTGCCAGCAGCTTAGATGGTAGCGGGAGGGCCAGGGGGTACGAGCAGTACTTC. Amino acids: CASSLDGSGRARGYEQYF.

The CDR3 DNA sequence: TGTGCCAGCAGCCCTCGGGGGGTCCAAGAGACCCAGTACTTC. Translation gives CASSPRGVQETQYF. This chain links TRBV3-1 (or the pseudogene TRBV3-2) with TRBJ2-5; 7 nucleotides match TRBD2. The V and J ends lost 4 bases and 1 base, in that order; junction bases with no gene match: 3. This CDR3 region has 14 residues. Germline-derived CDR1 and CDR2 are LGHDT and YNNKEL (reference sequence).

J is TRBJ2-6 and V is TRBV5-6; 7 nucleotides agree with TRBD1. The CDR3 consists of 15 residues. V gave up 6 bases and J gave up 1 base; unmatched junction bases: 4. From germline, CDR1 is SGHDT and CDR2 YYEEEE. The CDR3 loop reads CASTRQGSGANVLTF. The CDR3 coding sequence is TGTGCCAGCACTAGACAGGGATCTGGGGCCAACGTCCTGACTTTC. Variable domain in full (rest from reference TRBV5-6 and TRBJ2-6): DAGVTQSPTHLIKTRGQQVTLRCSPKSGHDTVSWYQQALGQGPQFIFQYYEEEERQRGNFPDRFSGHQFPNYSSELNVNALLLGDSALYLCASTRQGSGANVLTFGAGSRLTVL.

The CDR3: CASSLSTGAKADLPYF. CDR3 nucleotides: TGTGCCAGCAGCTTATCGACAGGGGCAAAGGCGGACCTCCCGTATTTT. This chain links TRBV21-1 with TRBJ2-3; the table's D gene call, TRBD1, was not cross checked with the DNA. TRBV21-1 is given as a pseudogene. CDR3 size: 16 residues.

This clone appeared a single time. The CDR3 DNA sequence: TGCGCCAGCAGCCAAGACCCGAATGAGCAGTTCTTC. This encodes CASSQDPNEQFF. The chain recombines TRBV4-1 with TRBJ2-1; the D is unclear. V lost 0 bases to trimming and J lost 7 bases, with 4 bases between them. The CDR3 has 12 amino acids. Per germline, CDR1 MGHRA and CDR2 YSYEKL.

This chain joins TRBV4-1 and TRBJ2-5; TRBD2 agrees at 14 bases. Germline loops: CDR1 MGHRA, CDR2 YSYEKL. J gave up 4 bases and V 6 bases, and 16 bases lay outside the gene matches. The CDR3 consists of 19 residues. The CDR3, as DNA: TGCGCCAGCAGTCAACTCGCGGGGACTAGCGGGAGTCTTCGAGAGACCCAGTACTTC. It is translated as CASSQLAGTSGSLRETQYF.

V and J are TRBV2 and TRBJ1-2; perhaps TRBD1 as D (5 bases). This CDR3 region has 12 residues. The V end was cut by 2 bases, the J end by 4 bases, with 5 bases between. The germline CDR1 and CDR2 sequences are SNHLY and FYNNEI. The CDR3 DNA sequence: TGTGCCAGCAGTGAAACAGGCTATGGCTACACCTTC. It specifies CASSETGYGYTF.